The 20 T cell receptor beta chains below all came from one sample that was sequenced in a study of cytotoxic CD8 clonotypes in ibrutinib-treated CLL. Repertoires were generated with immunoSEQ multiplex PCR, while TCRdb's copy carries only in-frame clones and drops some. The sample includes approximately 46,000 clones, more than 60% of them seen just once. The sample in question was PBMCs, obtained after 12 months of ibrutinib treatment. The receptors here all came from a human donor with chronic lymphocytic leukemia.

The chain couples TRBV18 to TRBJ1-1, with a possible D match to TRBD1 (5 bases). The CDR3 totals 16 residues. In germline, CDR1 is KGHSH, CDR2 LQKENI. Trimming shortened V by 3 bases and J by 5 bases, and 19 bases separated the two germline ends. CDR3: CASSPPSRGARTEAFF. CDR3 nucleotide sequence: TGTGCCAGCTCACCGCCCTCGCGAGGGGCTAGGACTGAAGCTTTCTTT.

This chain links TRBV19 with TRBJ2-7, with D perhaps matching TRBD2 (7 bases). Germline CDR1 is LNHDA and CDR2 is SQIVND (reference sequence). The V and J ends lost 9 bases and 3 bases respectively, with 18 bases between them. There are 14 residues in the CDR3. This chain's CDR3 is CARSRGAASYEQYF. Here the CDR3 DNA reads TGTGCCAGATCCCGGGGGGCGGCAAGCTACGAGCAGTACTTC.

The gene calls are TRBV19 and TRBJ1-5; the match to TRBD1 covers 8 bases. J was trimmed by 11 bases and V by 6 bases; bases with no gene match: 21. The CDR3 contains 17 residues. Per germline, CDR1 LNHDA and CDR2 SQIVND (reference sequence). The CDR3 protein is CASRPPPGTGFGEAQHF. In DNA form, the CDR3 reads TGTGCCAGTAGGCCGCCCCCCGGGACAGGCTTTGGTGAGGCCCAGCATTTT. Complete variable domain (other parts from reference TRBV19 and TRBJ1-5): DGGITQSPKYLFRKEGQNVTLSCEQNLNHDAMYWYRQDPGQGLRLIYYSQIVNDFQKGDIAEGYSVSREKKESFPLTVTSAQKNPTAFYLCASRPPPGTGFGEAQHFGDGTRLSIL.

The CDR3 protein is CASSLAVGQGTYEQYF. DNA for the CDR3: TGTGCCAGCAGCTTAGCGGTCGGACAGGGTACGTACGAGCAGTACTTC. V usage is TRBV7-2 and J usage is TRBJ2-7; 8 positions agree with TRBD1. The length of the CDR3 is 16 residues. J gave up 4 bases and V 0 bases, and 8 bases lay outside the gene matches. Germline CDR1 reads SGHTA; CDR2 reads FQGNSA.

The chain combines TRBV11-2 with TRBJ2-7, with a tentative D call TRBD2 (5 bases). CDR3 length equals 15 residues. Trimming removed 0 bases at V and 0 bases at J, with 9 bases between. From germline, CDR1 is SGHAT and CDR2 FQNNGV. Here the CDR3 reads CASSLERGLSYEQYF. Written as DNA, the CDR3 is TGTGCCAGCAGCTTAGAACGCGGGCTCTCCTACGAGCAGTACTTC.

By its share, this clone is medium-sized (0.01 to 0.1%). The rearrangement links TRBV28 to TRBJ1-2; no reliable D call. This CDR3 spans 15 amino acids. V was clipped by 4 bases and J by 3 bases, with 15 bases between them. Per the germline V gene, CDR1 is MDHEN and CDR2 is SYDVKM. The CDR3 spells CASSSPSPEYYGYTF. DNA of the CDR3: TGTGCCAGCAGTTCCCCGTCCCCAGAGTACTATGGCTACACCTTC.

This clone was seen only a few times. V is TRBV6-1 and J is TRBJ1-2; weak D call: TRBD1 (5 bases). Germline CDR1 and CDR2: MNHNS and SASEGT. Trimming removed 4 bases at V and 4 bases at J, with 13 bases between. The CDR3 loop spans 14 amino acids. The CDR3 protein is CASSAGTGIYGYTF. As DNA, the CDR3 is TGTGCCAGCAGTGCGGGGACGGGGATCTATGGCTACACCTTC.

This clone was seen only a few times. This chain connects TRBV28 to TRBJ2-5; D unresolved. Per the germline V gene, CDR1 is MDHEN and CDR2 is SYDVKM. The CDR3 spans 10 residues. Trimming removed 10 bases at V and 4 bases at J, with 7 bases between. CDR3 region: CANRRETQYF. The CDR3 DNA sequence: TGTGCCAACCGGAGAGAGACCCAGTACTTC.

This clone was recorded once. The CDR3 DNA follows: TGTGCCAGCAGAAGGGACAGGGAGTACGAGCAGTACTTC. Translation gives CASRRDREYEQYF. This rearrangement joins TRBV6-5 to TRBJ2-7; 9 bases line up with TRBD1. The CDR3 is 13 residues long. Germline trimming cut 6 bases from V and 4 bases from J; bases unmatched to any gene: 4. Germline values: CDR1 MNHEY, CDR2 SVGAGI.

CDR3 in amino acids: CSVDYRVGGELFF. In nucleotides, the CDR3 is TGCAGCGTTGATTATAGGGTCGGCGGGGAGCTGTTTTTT. The chain carries TRBV29-1 and TRBJ2-2; no reliable D call. Trimming took off 3 bases at V and 7 bases at J, with 12 bases between the two ends. Per the germline V gene, CDR1 is SQVTM and CDR2 is ANQGSEA. CDR3 length equals 13 residues.

This clone was recorded a few times. The chain is built from TRBV10-2 and TRBJ2-7; D gene unclear. The CDR3 is 11 residues long. Germline CDR1 reads WSHSY; CDR2 reads SAAADI. V was pared by 5 bases and J by 2 bases, with 4 bases between. The DNA for the CDR3 is TGCGCCAGCAGTCCTGCCTACGAGCAGTACTTC. Amino acid sequence: CASSPAYEQYF.

This chain joins TRBV29-1 and TRBJ2-3, with D maybe TRBD2 (6 bases). CDR3 size: 13 residues. Germline CDR1 and CDR2: SQVTM and ANQGSEA. V was cut by 5 bases and J by 2 bases, with 11 bases left in between. CDR3: CSVWAGNTDTQYF. Here the CDR3 DNA reads TGCAGCGTTTGGGCGGGAAACACAGATACGCAGTATTTT.

The chain has TRBV20-1 and TRBJ2-3; D gene ambiguous. The V end was cut by 3 bases, the J end by 2 bases, with 3 bases between. CDR1 DFQATT and CDR2 SNEGSKA come from the germline V gene (reference sequence). This CDR3 contains 11 residues. The CDR3 spells CSASATDTQYF. CDR3 DNA sequence: TGCAGTGCTAGTGCCACAGATACGCAGTATTTT.

This clone has just a few counts. The CDR3 loop reads CASSYHSSTSGGTQYF. The CDR3, as DNA: TGTGCCAGCAGTTACCACTCCTCGACTAGCGGGGGGACCCAGTACTTC. This chain links TRBV6-5 with TRBJ2-5; 12 bases are shared with TRBD2. Germline V gives CDR1 MNHEY, CDR2 SVGAGI. The CDR3 totals 16 residues. V was pared by 2 bases and J by 7 bases, with 8 bases of the junction left unmatched.

V gene TRBV6-1 combines with J gene TRBJ2-3; 8 bases align to TRBD2. The V gene end was trimmed by 2 bases and the J gene end by 3 bases; junction bases not matched to a gene: 4. CDR1 and CDR2 (germline): MNHNS, SASEGT. The CDR3 covers 15 residues. CDR3 bases: TGTGCCAGCAGTGAAAGGGCTAGCGGGACAGATACGCAGTATTTT. Protein: CASSERASGTDTQYF.

The J gene is TRBJ2-7, the V gene TRBV1. TRBV1 is designated a pseudogene. The CDR3 is 15 amino acids. As DNA, the CDR3 is TGCACCAGCAGCCAACCCCTGCCTCTAACAAGGGAGCAGTACTTC. Protein: CTSSQPLPLTREQYF.

The rearrangement joins TRBV25-1 to TRBJ2-3, with D maybe TRBD2 (7 bases). The CDR3 is 18 residues long. Germline V gives CDR1 MGHDK, CDR2 SYGVNS. Trimming shortened V by 2 bases and J by 2 bases, and 20 bases separated the two germline ends. This chain's CDR3 is CASSEGVRGGLNTDTQYF. In DNA form, the CDR3 reads TGTGCCAGCAGTGAAGGGGTGAGGGGGGGACTTAACACAGATACGCAGTATTTT.

This chain uses TRBV7-2 with TRBJ2-3; the D is unclear. V was shortened by 1 base and J by 0 bases, with 8 bases between the two germline ends. Germline lookup yields CDR1 SGHTA and CDR2 FQGNSA. This CDR3 has 15 residues. The CDR3 DNA reads as TGTGCCAGCAGCTTAGACCCGATAAGCACAGATACGCAGTATTTT. Its protein product is CASSLDPISTDTQYF.

The chain uses TRBV7-8 and TRBJ1-3, with 7 bases identical to TRBD1. The CDR3 length is 14 residues. V was clipped by 4 bases and J by 4 bases; unmatched bases: 4. The germline V gene encodes CDR1 SGHVS and CDR2 FQNEAQ. CDR3 sequence (DNA): TGTGCCAGCAGCTCGACAGGGTACGGAAACACCATATATTTT. Protein product: CASSSTGYGNTIYF.

This clone occurred a few times. J is TRBJ2-1 and V is TRBV5-6, with D maybe TRBD1 (6 bases). Trimming removed 0 bases at V and 5 bases at J, with 18 bases between. CDR3 length: 17 amino acids. Germline loops: CDR1 SGHDT, CDR2 YYEEEE. In nucleotides, the CDR3 is TGTGCCAGCAGCTTGGCCTGGGGGCCGAACCGTAACAATGAGCAGTTCTTC. Amino acids: CASSLAWGPNRNNEQFF.